This record concerns one T cell receptor (beta chain) sequence. What it recognizes is unknown. The entry originates in a study of cytomegalovirus exposure and HLA in healthy donors. In germline, CDR1 is KGHSH, CDR2 LQKENI. This CDR3 spans 17 amino acids. Trimming cost V 0 bases and J 10 bases; bases outside gene matches: 6. General study findings and limits: The authors later linked a missense DCLRE1C variant to TCR beta V- and J-gene trimming. The study recorded fewer than 200 TCR beta chains that were cytomegalovirus-associated. Some segments of the V type, notably TRBV6-2 and TRBV6-3, were excluded as indistinguishable.

At the time of sampling, donors were nominally healthy, though unrecorded immune exposures were likely. PCR was performed using 60 Vbeta and 13 Jbeta primers. Method: immunoSEQ multiplex PCR; TCRdb's copy keeps in-frame clones and lacks some. The sample totals some 120,000 clones. The material sequenced was PBMCs. The V and J genes are TRBV18 and TRBJ2-1; 16 nucleotides align to TRBD2. This sequence was found in a man between 18 and 29 years old in good health and CMV-seronegative. The CDR3 nucleotides are TGTGCCAGCTCACCACCGGGACTAGCGGGGGGGCTCGGGGAGCAGTTCTTC. It yields the protein CASSPPGLAGGLGEQFF.